A selection of T cell receptor beta chains follows, all from one sample in a study of a mutant IDH1 vaccine in newly diagnosed glioma. The antigens these receptors bind are not known. Measured with immunoSEQ multiplex PCR; TCRdb has only the in-frame clones, and not every one. This table has tens of thousands of clones, more than 60% appearing once. The sample here was PBMCs, taken from a glioma patient whose treatment included an IDH1 peptide vaccine. Receptors originate from a man in his forties or fifties with glioma. Some clones in this sample may be carry-over from other donors' samples. CDR3s include the opening cysteine and the closing phenylalanine or tryptophan. Each record gives: V gene, clone size, J gene, D gene, CDR3 DNA, CDR3 protein. D genes are given only for firm matches. Clone size, where shown, is once, few, many, or a class for clones that have expanded.

v_call: TRBV5-1
clone_size: -
j_call: TRBJ2-3
d_call: -
cdr3_nt: TGCGCCAGCAGCACGGAGGTGGTTGGGGAGGATACGCAGTATTTT
cdr3_aa: CASSTEVVGEDTQYF

v_call: TRBV6-1
clone_size: -
j_call: TRBJ1-2
d_call: TRBD1
cdr3_nt: TGTGCCAGCGGGGGAACAGGGGGCGGCTATGGCTACACCTTC
cdr3_aa: CASGGTGGGYGYTF

v_call: TRBV4-3
clone_size: -
j_call: TRBJ1-6
d_call: -
cdr3_nt: TGCGCCAGCAGCCAAGATCTCACTAGAAATTCACCCCTCCACTTT
cdr3_aa: CASSQDLTRNSPLHF

v_call: TRBV5-6
clone_size: -
j_call: TRBJ1-6
d_call: -
cdr3_nt: TGTGCCAGCAGCTTGATGAACAATTCACCCCTCCACTTT
cdr3_aa: CASSLMNNSPLHF

v_call: TRBV9
clone_size: -
j_call: TRBJ2-2
d_call: TRBD2
cdr3_nt: TGTGCCAGCAGCGTAGAAGGGAGGGGAATCAGATCCGGGGAGCTGTTTTTT
cdr3_aa: CASSVEGRGIRSGELFF

v_call: TRBV5-6
clone_size: -
j_call: TRBJ1-4
d_call: -
cdr3_nt: TGTGCCAGCAGCTTGGAAAGGTCCGCAGGGAATGAAAAACTGTTTTTT
cdr3_aa: CASSLERSAGNEKLFF

v_call: TRBV4-3
clone_size: -
j_call: TRBJ2-3
d_call: -
cdr3_nt: TGCGCCAGCAGCCAAGATGACGGCGCGGCCTACACAGATACGCAGTATTTT
cdr3_aa: CASSQDDGAAYTDTQYF

v_call: TRBV5-6
clone_size: few
j_call: TRBJ1-2
d_call: -
cdr3_nt: TGTGCCAGCAGCTCGAACTATGGCTACACCTTC
cdr3_aa: CASSSNYGYTF

v_call: TRBV7-9
clone_size: -
j_call: TRBJ1-2
d_call: -
cdr3_nt: TGTGCCAGCAGCCTACAGGCGTACTATGGCTACACCTTC
cdr3_aa: CASSLQAYYGYTF

v_call: TRBV25-1
clone_size: -
j_call: TRBJ2-7
d_call: TRBD1
cdr3_nt: TGTGCCAGCAGTGAATGGACCGGGACAGGGTACTACGAGCAGTACTTC
cdr3_aa: CASSEWTGTGYYEQYF

v_call: TRBV6-5
clone_size: -
j_call: TRBJ1-1
d_call: -
cdr3_nt: TGTGCCAGCAGTCCCGCCCCCGGAGCTGCTTTCTTT
cdr3_aa: CASSPAPGAAFF

v_call: TRBV30
clone_size: -
j_call: TRBJ1-1
d_call: -
cdr3_nt: TGTGCCTGGAGGGCAGGGCAGCAAAACACTGAAGCTTTCTTT
cdr3_aa: CAWRAGQQNTEAFF

v_call: TRBV10-1
clone_size: few
j_call: TRBJ1-1
d_call: -
cdr3_nt: TGCGCCAGCAGTGGACGGCTGAACACTGAAGCTTTCTTT
cdr3_aa: CASSGRLNTEAFF

v_call: TRBV7-2
clone_size: -
j_call: TRBJ2-1
d_call: -
cdr3_nt: TGTGCCAGCAGCTTTTGGGGGTCCTACAATGAGCAGTTCTTC
cdr3_aa: CASSFWGSYNEQFF

v_call: TRBV30
clone_size: -
j_call: TRBJ1-4
d_call: -
cdr3_nt: TGTGCCTGGAGTGCGCAGACGGGACGGAATGAAAAACTGTTTTTT
cdr3_aa: CAWSAQTGRNEKLFF

v_call: TRBV19
clone_size: few
j_call: TRBJ1-1
d_call: -
cdr3_nt: TGTGCCAGTAGTATGGCCTGGGGGACTGAAGCTTTCTTT
cdr3_aa: CASSMAWGTEAFF

v_call: TRBV28
clone_size: -
j_call: TRBJ2-7
d_call: -
cdr3_nt: TGTGCCAGCAGCTCGACCCAGAGCTCCTACGAGCAGTACTTC
cdr3_aa: CASSSTQSSYEQYF

v_call: TRBV6-1
clone_size: -
j_call: TRBJ2-7
d_call: TRBD1
cdr3_nt: TGTGCCAGCAGTGAAAACCCGACAGGGGGCTACGAGCAGTACTTC
cdr3_aa: CASSENPTGGYEQYF